Given below is one T cell receptor beta chain in context. The germline V and J ends were trimmed by 2 bases and 0 bases, with 13 bases remaining between them. Germline CDR1 reads MNHNS; CDR2 reads SASEGT. The CDR3 totals 16 residues. Sequencing used immunoSEQ multiplex PCR; TCRdb keeps in-frame clones, though not all of them. The sample consists of approximately 190,000 clones, roughly 80% of them appearing once. This specimen comes from a study of blood T cell repertoires in COVID-19. The TCR was taken from a man aged 30-40 years with active or convalescent COVID-19. The sample comprised peripheral blood. The chain combines TRBV6-1 with TRBJ1-2, with a tentative D call TRBD1 (5 bases). In DNA form, the CDR3 reads TGTGCCAGCAGTGAATCAGGGCGTAGAGCTAACTATGGCTACACCTTC. Its translation is CASSESGRRANYGYTF.